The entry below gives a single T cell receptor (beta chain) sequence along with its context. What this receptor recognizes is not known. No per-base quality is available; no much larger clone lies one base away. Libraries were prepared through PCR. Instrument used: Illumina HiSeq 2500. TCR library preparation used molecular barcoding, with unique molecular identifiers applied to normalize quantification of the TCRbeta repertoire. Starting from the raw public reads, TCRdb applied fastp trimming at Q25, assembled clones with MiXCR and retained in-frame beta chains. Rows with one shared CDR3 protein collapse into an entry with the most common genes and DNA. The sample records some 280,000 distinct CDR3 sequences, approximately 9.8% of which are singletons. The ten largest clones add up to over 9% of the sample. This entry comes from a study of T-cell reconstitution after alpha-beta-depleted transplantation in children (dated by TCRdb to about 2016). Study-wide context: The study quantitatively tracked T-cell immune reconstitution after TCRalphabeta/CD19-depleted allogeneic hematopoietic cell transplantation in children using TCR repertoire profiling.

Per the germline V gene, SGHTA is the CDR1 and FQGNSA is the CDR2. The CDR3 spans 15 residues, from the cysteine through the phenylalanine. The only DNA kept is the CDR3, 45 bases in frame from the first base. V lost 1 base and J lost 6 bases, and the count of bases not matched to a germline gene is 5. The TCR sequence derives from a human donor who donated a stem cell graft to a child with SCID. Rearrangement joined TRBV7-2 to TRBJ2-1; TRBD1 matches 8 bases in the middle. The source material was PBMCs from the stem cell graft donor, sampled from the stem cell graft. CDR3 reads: CASSLGQGAVNEQFF. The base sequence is TGTGCCAGCAGCTTAGGGCAGGGGGCTGTCAATGAGCAGTTCTTC.